These 24 T cell receptor beta chains were sequenced from one sample in a study of CD8 T cells in ankylosing spondylitis. TCRdb fed the 5' RACE reads into MiXCR, producing one record per CDR3 protein. The sample consists of roughly 150,000 distinct CDR3 sequences, around 32% of them appearing once. Sequencing was carried out using synovial fluid, either unsorted or a sorted T cell fraction (not recorded which). The receptors were gathered from a male donor with ankylosing spondylitis.

This clonotype was seen ten or more times. The chain employs TRBV6-1 and TRBJ2-5; 7 bases are shared with TRBD2. Germline V gene data show CDR1 as MNHNS and CDR2 as SASEGT. The CDR3 is 15 amino acids. Trimming took 6 bases from V and 5 from J; bases not matched to a gene: 12. CDR3 amino acids: CASRNLWAGDETQYF. In nucleotides, the CDR3 is TGTGCCAGCAGGAATCTGTGGGCGGGAGACGAGACCCAGTACTTC.

The rearrangement joins TRBV6-1 to TRBJ1-2; a weak D match, TRBD1 (6 bases). The germline V and J ends were trimmed by 5 bases and 8 bases, with 21 bases remaining between them. The germline gives CDR1 MNHNS, CDR2 SASEGT. The CDR3 runs 15 residues. CDR3 nucleotide sequence: TGTGCCAGCAGTCCGGTCGACAGGCGAACTATGGGCTACACCTTC. This encodes CASSPVDRRTMGYTF.

Concerning this clonotype: At one boundary the junction diverges from the germline segment, which might be a read error. V and J are TRBV20-1 and TRBJ1-4, with a possible D match to TRBD1 (5 bases). Germline loops: CDR1 DFQATT, CDR2 SNEGSKA (reference sequence). CDR3 length: 12 amino acids. This CDR3 is CSASGTDVGKLF. In DNA form, the CDR3 reads TGCAGTGCTTCCGGGACGGACGTCGGAAAACTGTTT.

This clonotype was seen at least ten times. The rearrangement uses TRBV20-1 and TRBJ1-2; 11 bases match TRBD1. Trimming took 1 base from V and 4 from J; bases not matched to a gene: 2. The CDR3 loop spans 14 amino acids. CDR1 and CDR2 from the germline V gene are DFQATT and SNEGSKA (reference sequence). The CDR3 reads CSARVGQGVYGYTF. The CDR3 DNA reads as TGCAGTGCTAGAGTGGGACAGGGGGTCTATGGCTACACCTTC.

This clonotype was recorded many times. This chain connects TRBV7-8 to TRBJ2-3; tentative D call: TRBD2 (5 bases). CDR1 and CDR2 (germline): SGHVS, FQNEAQ. CDR3 length: 15 residues. Trimming cost V 0 bases and J 5 bases, with 12 bases left between them. The CDR3 region is CASSLALLARDTQYF. In nucleotides, the CDR3 is TGTGCCAGCAGCTTAGCGCTTCTAGCACGAGATACGCAGTATTTT.

This clonotype was counted at least ten times. The chain recombines TRBV4-2 with TRBJ2-7; TRBD2 matches at 12 bases. V gave up 0 bases and J gave up 2 bases; unmatched junction bases: 8. The length of the CDR3 is 18 residues. Per the germline V gene, CDR1 is LGHNA and CDR2 is YNFKEQ. Here the CDR3 reads CASSQEVLAGGLAYEQYF. CDR3 coding DNA: TGTGCCAGCAGCCAAGAGGTACTAGCGGGGGGTCTCGCCTACGAGCAGTACTTC.

Comment on this clonotype: One junction end does not reproduce the germline sequence, and a read error may be involved. CDR3 bases: TGTGCCAGCAACCTAGGGACCGAGACAGAGGCGCCCTTC. Translated, it gives CASNLGTETEAPF. The chain employs TRBV5-8 and TRBJ1-2, with a tentative D call TRBD1 (5 bases). The CDR3 extends over 13 amino acids. The germline gives CDR1 SGHTS, CDR2 YDEGEE.

The chain links TRBV10-3 to TRBJ1-5; TRBD1 agrees at 8 bases. CDR3 length: 17 residues. Losses at the gene ends were 10 bases for V and 4 bases for J; bases not matched to a gene: 18. Looked up from germline, CDR1 is ENHRY and CDR2 is SYGVKD. The CDR3 DNA follows: TGTGCCAACGTGGGGGACAGGTCAATCATGCAGAATCAGCCCCAGCATTTT. Protein product: CANVGDRSIMQNQPQHF.

This rearrangement joins TRBV24-1 to TRBJ1-5; D not resolved. Germline V gene data show CDR1 as KGHDR and CDR2 as SFDVKD. The CDR3 runs 13 residues. V shed 10 bases and J shed 4 bases, with 13 bases lying between them. The CDR3 here is CATQNLANQPQHF. DNA for the CDR3: TGTGCCACTCAGAACTTAGCAAATCAGCCCCAGCATTTT.

This clonotype was seen more than once but under ten times. The chain carries TRBV7-8 and TRBJ2-7; the match to TRBD2 covers 7 bases. V gave up 0 bases and J gave up 2 bases; unmatched junction bases: 10. This CDR3 region has 17 residues. The germline CDR1 and CDR2 sequences are SGHVS and FQNEAQ. CDR3 DNA sequence: TGTGCCAGCAGCTTAGCTCTCACGAGCGGGGATACCTACGAGCAGTACTTC. Protein: CASSLALTSGDTYEQYF.

V usage is TRBV28 and J usage is TRBJ2-1; tentatively, D is TRBD1 (6 bases). The CDR3 loop spans 15 amino acids. Trimming cost V 6 bases and J 0 bases, with 12 bases left between them. CDR1 MDHEN and CDR2 SYDVKM come from the germline V gene. This CDR3 is CASSFLRGSYNEQFF. Here the CDR3 DNA reads TGTGCCAGCAGCTTCCTCAGGGGCTCCTACAATGAGCAGTTCTTC.

The rearrangement links TRBV28 to TRBJ2-7; tentative D call: TRBD2 (5 bases). From germline, CDR1 is MDHEN and CDR2 SYDVKM. Trimming left V 6 bases short and J 4 bases short, with 13 bases between. The CDR3 is 13 amino acids. CDR3 loop: CASSLISGYEQYF. CDR3 coding DNA: TGTGCCAGCAGCCTTATCTCGGGGTACGAGCAGTACTTC.

The genes are TRBV11-2 and TRBJ2-1, with D possibly matching TRBD2 (6 bases). V lost 2 bases to trimming and J lost 4 bases, with 15 bases between them. Germline assignment: CDR1 SGHAT and CDR2 FQNNGV. The CDR3 sequence is 16 residues long. This CDR3 reads CASSLSGTSLYNEQFF. The CDR3 DNA reads TGTGCCAGCAGCTTAAGTGGGACTTCATTATACAATGAGCAGTTCTTC.

This chain joins TRBV7-8 and TRBJ1-4, with 7 bases lining up with TRBD1. The J segment lost 7 bases and the V segment lost 5 bases, leaving 7 bases of the junction unmatched. The germline CDR1 and CDR2 sequences are SGHVS and FQNEAQ. CDR3 size: 14 residues. CDR3 nucleotide sequence: TGTGCCAGCAGCCCCCGGGACAGTTCTGAAAAACTGTTTTTT. It translates to CASSPRDSSEKLFF.

There are many counts of this clonotype. The chain couples TRBV5-1 to TRBJ2-3; no definite D call. The ends were cut back, 4 bases at V and 3 bases at J, with 9 bases in the middle. This CDR3 is built from 13 residues. In germline, CDR1 is SGHRS, CDR2 YFSETQ. CDR3 in amino acids: CASSLMGTDTQYF. Here the CDR3 DNA reads TGCGCCAGCAGCCTCATGGGGACAGATACGCAGTATTTT.

This clonotype has at least ten counts. V usage is TRBV5-1 and J usage is TRBJ2-3; the D gene is possibly TRBD2 (7 bases). The CDR3 totals 15 residues. The germline V and J ends were trimmed by 0 bases and 5 bases, with 13 bases remaining between them. Germline assignment: CDR1 SGHRS and CDR2 YFSETQ. The CDR3 coding sequence is TGCGCCAGCAGCTTGGATCTGGGAGGGGGAGATACGCAGTATTTT. It encodes CASSLDLGGGDTQYF.

The V and J genes are TRBV10-2 and TRBJ2-3; 7 bases agree with TRBD2. Per the germline V gene, CDR1 is WSHSY and CDR2 is SAAADI. V was pared by 0 bases and J by 4 bases, with 1 base of the junction left unmatched. The CDR3 runs 14 residues. The CDR3 protein is CASSESGGADTQYF. The CDR3 DNA sequence: TGCGCCAGCAGTGAGTCTGGGGGGGCAGATACGCAGTATTTT.

The chain recombines TRBV20-1 with TRBJ1-4; D is unclear. Germline CDR1 and CDR2: DFQATT and SNEGSKA (reference sequence). V gave up 5 bases and J gave up 5 bases, with 9 bases separating them. The CDR3 contains 12 residues. The CDR3 loop is CSAWTANEKLFF. CDR3 sequence (DNA): TGCAGTGCTTGGACGGCAAATGAAAAACTGTTTTTT.

This clonotype was observed a few times. The V gene is TRBV5-1, the J gene TRBJ2-6, with D possibly TRBD1 on 5 matching bases. The germline V and J ends were trimmed by 4 bases and 1 base, with 15 bases remaining between them. Germline values: CDR1 SGHRS, CDR2 YFSETQ. The CDR3 runs to 17 residues. DNA of the CDR3: TGCGCCAGCAGCCCCAACCCTCAGGGATCTGGGGCCAACGTCCTGACTTTC. This gives the protein CASSPNPQGSGANVLTF.

This clonotype is a singleton in its sample. This chain connects TRBV28 to TRBJ1-5, with D maybe TRBD1 (5 bases). Looked up from germline, CDR1 is MDHEN and CDR2 is SYDVKM. Trimming left V 11 bases short and J 3 bases short, with 17 bases between. The CDR3 is 14 residues long. For the CDR3, the DNA is TGTGCCTCAGCGTCCGGGGCTCTCAATCAGCCCCAGCATTTT. Translation: CASASGALNQPQHF.

The gene calls are TRBV6-1 and TRBJ1-5; 7 nucleotides line up with TRBD1. J gave up 4 bases and V 2 bases, and 5 bases lay outside the gene matches. Germline V gene lookup returns CDR1 MNHNS and CDR2 SASEGT. The CDR3 contains 15 residues. CDR3 loop: CASSEWAGGNQPQHF. CDR3 nucleotide sequence: TGTGCCAGCAGTGAATGGGCAGGGGGAAATCAGCCCCAGCATTTT.

This sequence joins TRBV7-2 and TRBJ2-3; no clear D. Germline V gives CDR1 SGHTA, CDR2 FQGNSA. V gave up 2 bases and J gave up 6 bases, with 3 bases separating them. The CDR3 sequence is 11 residues long. The CDR3 reads CASSLFDTQYF. In nucleotides, the CDR3 is TGTGCCAGCAGCTTATTCGATACGCAGTATTTT.

This chain joins TRBV28 and TRBJ2-7, with 12 positions matching TRBD2. The V gene end was trimmed by 4 bases and the J gene end by 5 bases; junction bases not matched to a gene: 3. Germline V gene sequence: CDR1 MDHEN, CDR2 SYDVKM. The CDR3 contains 14 residues. This chain's CDR3 is CASSWTSGKHEQYF. CDR3 nucleotides: TGTGCCAGCAGTTGGACTAGCGGGAAGCACGAGCAGTACTTC.

The chain has TRBV20-1 and TRBJ2-3; TRBD2 agrees at 10 bases. Germline values: CDR1 DFQATT, CDR2 SNEGSKA (reference sequence). The V gene end was trimmed by 1 base and the J gene end by 6 bases; junction bases not matched to a gene: 7. The CDR3 runs to 15 residues. The CDR3 DNA reads TGCAGTGCTAGAGGCCAGCGGGAGGGCCGGGATACGCAGTATTTT. Amino acids: CSARGQREGRDTQYF.